The present entry profiles one T cell receptor beta chain with its context. This specimen belongs to a study of blood T cell repertoires in COVID-19. Only in-frame clones appear in the TCRdb table, and some are missing; sequencing was by immunoSEQ multiplex PCR. The sample consists of about 310,000 clones, roughly 86% of them appearing once. Germline CDR1 is MNHEY and CDR2 is SVGEGT. Deletions cut 6 bases from V and 7 bases from J, with 24 bases between. The CDR3 length is 16 residues. The chain is built from TRBV6-2 or TRBV6-3 and TRBJ1-1; weak D call: TRBD1 (6 bases). Sequenced material: PBMCs or T cells enriched from blood (not recorded which). The sequence was collected from a woman aged 18-30 years who had recovered from COVID-19. CDR3 residues: CASSRGGGWTAGEAFF. The CDR3 DNA is TGTGCCAGCAGCCGGGGAGGGGGATGGACTGCTGGTGAAGCTTTCTTT.